These 11 T cell receptor beta chains were sequenced from one sample in a study of shared clonotypes between healthy human individuals. Profiling relied on immunoSEQ multiplex PCR, and the TCRdb table lists in-frame clones only, not all of them. The sample includes roughly 2,300,000 clones, 85% to 95% of them seen just once. The sequenced sample consisted of naive CD4+ T cells from PBMCs. Indicated subset: CD45RA+ positively selected. Receptor source: a man between 18 and 29 years old in good health. Some clones in this sample may be carry-over from other donors' samples.

V and J are TRBV6-6 and TRBJ2-7; TRBD2 matches at 8 bases. V gave up 4 bases and J gave up 9 bases; unmatched junction bases: 14. Per germline, CDR1 MNHNY and CDR2 SVGAGI (reference sequence). The CDR3 is 15 residues long. The CDR3 sequence is CASSSSTGGGHVQYF. Here the CDR3 DNA reads TGTGCCAGCAGTTCCTCGACCGGGGGGGGTCATGTGCAGTACTTC.

This chain uses TRBV9 with TRBJ2-2; TRBD2 aligns across 13 bases. Germline-derived CDR1 and CDR2 are SGDLS and YYNGEE. Losses at the gene ends were 4 bases for V and 3 bases for J; bases not matched to a gene: 3. CDR3 length: 16 amino acids. CDR3 sequence (DNA): TGTGCCAGCAGCCTGACTAGCGGGAGGTACACCGGGGAGCTGTTTTTT. This sequence encodes CASSLTSGRYTGELFF.

Comment on this clone: Different DNA sequences within this sample yield the same CDR3. The rearrangement links TRBV7-3 to TRBJ2-3; D is possibly TRBD1 (6 bases). Germline assignment: CDR1 SGHTA and CDR2 FQGTGA. V was trimmed by 5 bases and J by 4 bases, leaving 10 bases between them. The CDR3 length is 13 residues. The CDR3 sequence: CASSAQGPDTQYF. In DNA form, the CDR3 reads TGTGCCAGCAGCGCACAGGGCCCAGATACGCAGTATTTT. Together with reference TRBV7-3 and TRBJ2-3, the CDR3 gives the full variable domain: GAGVSQTPSNKVTEKGKYVELRCDPISGHTALYWYRQSLGQGPEFLIYFQGTGAADDSGLPNDRFFAVRPEGSVSTLKIQRTERGDSAVYLCASSAQGPDTQYFGPGTRLTVL.

The chain has TRBV10-3 and TRBJ1-4; D remains unclear. The germline CDR1 and CDR2 sequences are ENHRY and SYGVKD. The CDR3 has 14 residues. Deletions cut 3 bases from V and 7 bases from J, with 12 bases between. CDR3 sequence: CAISDTRSGEKLFF. CDR3 bases: TGTGCCATCAGTGACACGCGCTCTGGTGAAAAACTGTTTTTT.

This chain joins TRBV30 and TRBJ2-3, with D possibly matching TRBD2 (6 bases). Germline CDR1 and CDR2: GTSNPN and SVGIG (reference sequence). Trimming stripped 2 bases from V and 4 bases from J, with 7 bases between. This CDR3 spans 12 amino acids. CDR3 nucleotides: TGTGCCTGGAGTCCTAGCGCAGATACGCAGTATTTT. Amino acids: CAWSPSADTQYF.

This chain joins TRBV25-1 and TRBJ2-7, with TRBD1 matching 10 bases. Trimming removed 3 bases from V and 4 bases from J; junction bases left unmatched: 6. Germline CDR1 is MGHDK and CDR2 is SYGVNS. The CDR3 length is 15 residues. CDR3 DNA sequence: TGTGCCAGCAGTGAGCCCGGGACAGGGGATTACGAGCAGTACTTC. Its translation: CASSEPGTGDYEQYF.

In this sample, this clone turned up once. The genes are TRBV4-1 and TRBJ2-7; the match to TRBD1 covers 8 bases. Germline values: CDR1 MGHRA, CDR2 YSYEKL. Trimming removed 0 bases from V and 0 bases from J; junction bases left unmatched: 7. This CDR3 contains 17 residues. The chain's CDR3 is CASSQEVGTGRSYEQYF. The CDR3 DNA reads TGCGCCAGCAGCCAAGAGGTGGGGACAGGCCGCTCCTACGAGCAGTACTTC.

The rearrangement uses TRBV5-1 and TRBJ2-1; 8 positions match TRBD2. This CDR3 is 15 amino acids long. V gave up 5 bases and J gave up 2 bases; unmatched junction bases: 6. Germline V CDR1 and CDR2: SGHRS, YFSETQ. The CDR3 sequence: CASSFAGGPYNEQFF. The CDR3 DNA reads TGCGCCAGCAGTTTCGCGGGAGGCCCCTACAATGAGCAGTTCTTC.

V is TRBV4-1 and J is TRBJ1-1; the match to TRBD1 covers 10 bases. Germline lookup yields CDR1 MGHRA and CDR2 YSYEKL. This CDR3 is 18 amino acids long. V lost 0 bases to trimming and J lost 10 bases; unmatched junction nucleotides: 17. The CDR3 nucleotides read TGCGCCAGCAGCCAAGATAAAATATTGGCCGACAGGGGGCAGAGAGCTTTCTTT. Protein sequence: CASSQDKILADRGQRAFF.

To note about this clone: At one end the junction does not follow the germline gene, possibly because of a read error. The chain has TRBV6-5 and TRBJ2-1, with TRBD1 matching 7 bases. Germline V gene lookup returns CDR1 MNHEY and CDR2 SVGAGI. CDR3 length equals 13 residues. DNA for the CDR3: TGCGCAGTAGGGGGCTATCCCTACAATGAGCAGTTCTTC. This codes for CAVGGYPYNEQFF.

On this clone: Other DNA sequences within the sample encode an identical CDR3. The chain joins TRBV29-1 to TRBJ2-1; TRBD2 agrees at 9 bases. The CDR3 sequence is 12 residues long. Germline V gives CDR1 SQVTM, CDR2 ANQGSEA. The V gene end was trimmed by 6 bases and the J gene end by 4 bases; junction bases not matched to a gene: 1. The CDR3 here is CSVGLAYNEQFF. In nucleotides, the CDR3 is TGCAGCGTGGGACTAGCTTACAATGAGCAGTTCTTC.